Listed here are 2 T cell receptor beta chains from one sample, sequenced in a study of beta chain features in type 1 diabetes. Regarding the study as a whole: Type 1 diabetes patients showed a moderate but significant shortening of TCRB CDR3s in all four CD4+ subsets.

Expressed TCRB transcripts got sequenced, as all isolated RNA was reverse transcribed. Libraries were prepared by immunoSEQ multiplex PCR; TCRdb keeps only in-frame clonotypes and omits some of them. The top ten clones hold 0.013% to 0.015% of a sample with about 300,000 clones, roughly 14% of them seen once. Which antigens these TCRs recognize remains unknown. The sequenced sample was naive CD4+ T cells from blood. These receptors were taken from a young woman with type 1 diabetes.

This chain uses TRBV2 with TRBJ1-2; unclear D gene. Germline-derived CDR1 and CDR2 are SNHLY and FYNNEI. CDR3 length equals 12 residues. The V end was cut by 10 bases, the J end by 5 bases, with 14 bases between. In DNA, the CDR3 is TGTGCCACCACCCCGGCGGGGTATGGCTACACCTTC. Its translation: CATTPAGYGYTF.

This clone was detected only a few times. The chain links TRBV7-2 to TRBJ2-3; tentatively, D is TRBD2 (5 bases). Germline V gives CDR1 SGHTA, CDR2 FQGNSA. The CDR3 consists of 14 residues. V was pared by 5 bases and J by 4 bases, with 13 bases between. CDR3 DNA: TGTGCCAGCAGCCAGAACCCGGGGTCAGATACGCAGTATTTT. This sequence encodes CASSQNPGSDTQYF.